One T cell receptor beta chain is described in this entry. Its antigen is as yet unknown. CD45RO-CCR7+CD27+CD95- cells counted as naive CD8+ T cells. The source of the sample is a study of CXCR3-negative and CXCR3-positive naive CD8 T cells. Overall study findings and caveats: With respect to TRBV-TRBJ usage, naive CXCR3-negative and CXCR3-positive cells were similar; memory differed. The study found comparably high diversity in both naive subsets and much lower diversity in memory CD8+ cells. TRB CDR3s of CXCR3-positive naive cells were more hydrophobic than those of CXCR3-negative naive cells.

UMI labels and 5' RACE were used to prepare the TRB cDNA libraries. TCRdb reanalyzed the 5' RACE reads and collapses them to one entry per CDR3 protein, without DNA. Recorded for this sample: 65,000 to 75,000 distinct CDR3 sequences. The source of this sequence is a human donor in good health. Some clones in this sample may be carry-over from other donors' samples. Sample: naive CXCR3+ CD8+ T cells from blood. Documented subset: CD45RO-CCR7+CD27+CD95- naive CD8+ T cells expressing CXCR3 (TNR3+).

The CDR3 is CASSLTGTRDTQYF. The chain carries TRBV7-8 and TRBJ2-3; the TRBD1 assignment by TCRdb is unverifiable without DNA. This CDR3 spans 14 amino acids. In germline, CDR1 is SGHVS, CDR2 FQNEAQ.